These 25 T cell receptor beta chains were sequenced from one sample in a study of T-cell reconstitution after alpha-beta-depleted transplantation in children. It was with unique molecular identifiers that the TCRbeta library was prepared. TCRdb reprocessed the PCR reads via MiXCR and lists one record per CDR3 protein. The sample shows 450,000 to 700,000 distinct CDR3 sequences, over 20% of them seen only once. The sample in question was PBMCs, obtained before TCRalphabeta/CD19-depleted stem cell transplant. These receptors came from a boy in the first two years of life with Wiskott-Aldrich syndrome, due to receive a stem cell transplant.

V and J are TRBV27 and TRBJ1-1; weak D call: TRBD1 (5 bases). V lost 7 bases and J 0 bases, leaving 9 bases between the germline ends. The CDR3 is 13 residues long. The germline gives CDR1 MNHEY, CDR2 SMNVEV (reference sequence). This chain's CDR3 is CASKRTLNTEAFF. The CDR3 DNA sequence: TGTGCCAGCAAAAGGACACTGAACACTGAAGCTTTCTTT.

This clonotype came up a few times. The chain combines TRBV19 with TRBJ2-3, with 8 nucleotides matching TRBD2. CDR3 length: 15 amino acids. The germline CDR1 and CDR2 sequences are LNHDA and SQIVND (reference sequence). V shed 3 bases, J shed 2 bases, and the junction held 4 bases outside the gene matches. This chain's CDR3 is CASSIAGGPTDTQYF. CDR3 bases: TGTGCCAGTAGTATCGCGGGAGGACCCACAGATACGCAGTATTTT.

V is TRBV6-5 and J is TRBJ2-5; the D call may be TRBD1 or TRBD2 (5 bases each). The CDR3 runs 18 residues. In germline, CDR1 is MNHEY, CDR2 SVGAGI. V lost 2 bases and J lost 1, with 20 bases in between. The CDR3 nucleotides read TGTGCCAGCAGTTACGCTGGGCCCCGGGACGGGGCCCAAGAGACCCAGTACTTC. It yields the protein CASSYAGPRDGAQETQYF.

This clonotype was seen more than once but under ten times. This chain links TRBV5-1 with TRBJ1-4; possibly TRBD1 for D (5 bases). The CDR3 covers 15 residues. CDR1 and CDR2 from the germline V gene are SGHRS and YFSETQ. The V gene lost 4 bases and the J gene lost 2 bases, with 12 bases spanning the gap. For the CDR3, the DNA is TGCGCCAGCAGCATACTATGGGGGACTAATGAAAAACTGTTTTTT. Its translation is CASSILWGTNEKLFF. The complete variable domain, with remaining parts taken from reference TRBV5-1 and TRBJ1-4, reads KAGVTQTPRYLIKTRGQQVTLSCSPISGHRSVSWYQQTPGQGLQFLFEYFSETQRNKGNFPGRFSGRQFSNSRSEMNVSTLELGDSALYLCASSILWGTNEKLFFGSGTQLSVL.

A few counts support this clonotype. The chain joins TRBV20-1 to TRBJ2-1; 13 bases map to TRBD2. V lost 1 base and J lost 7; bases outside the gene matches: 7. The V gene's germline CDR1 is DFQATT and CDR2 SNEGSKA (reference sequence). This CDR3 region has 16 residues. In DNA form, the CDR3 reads TGCAGTGCTAGAGCGGGACTAGCGGGAATAGGAAATGAGCAGTTCTTC. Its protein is CSARAGLAGIGNEQFF.

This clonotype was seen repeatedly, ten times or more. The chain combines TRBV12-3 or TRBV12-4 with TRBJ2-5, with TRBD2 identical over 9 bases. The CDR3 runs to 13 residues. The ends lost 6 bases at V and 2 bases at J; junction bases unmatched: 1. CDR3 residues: CASRTSGQETQYF. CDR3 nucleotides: TGTGCCAGCAGGACTAGCGGACAAGAGACCCAGTACTTC.

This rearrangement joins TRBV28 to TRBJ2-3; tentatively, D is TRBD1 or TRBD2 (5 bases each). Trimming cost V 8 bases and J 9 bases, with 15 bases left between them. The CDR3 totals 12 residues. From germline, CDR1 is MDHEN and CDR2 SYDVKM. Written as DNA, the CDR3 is TGTGCCAGCCCTCGGGACCGCGGGACGCAGTATTTT. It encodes CASPRDRGTQYF.

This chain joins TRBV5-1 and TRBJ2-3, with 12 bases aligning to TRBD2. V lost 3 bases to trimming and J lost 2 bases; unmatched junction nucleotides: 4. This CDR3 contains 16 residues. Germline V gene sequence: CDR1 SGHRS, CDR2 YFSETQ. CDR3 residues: CASSYGLAGTTDTQYF. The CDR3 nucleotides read TGCGCCAGCAGCTACGGACTAGCGGGGACCACAGATACGCAGTATTTT.

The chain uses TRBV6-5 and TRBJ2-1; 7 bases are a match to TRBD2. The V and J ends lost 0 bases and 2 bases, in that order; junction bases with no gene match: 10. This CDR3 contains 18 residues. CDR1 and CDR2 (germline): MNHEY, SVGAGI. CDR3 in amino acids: CASSYSKLAGFTYNEQFF. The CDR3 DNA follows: TGTGCCAGCAGTTACTCGAAGTTAGCGGGCTTCACCTACAATGAGCAGTTCTTC.

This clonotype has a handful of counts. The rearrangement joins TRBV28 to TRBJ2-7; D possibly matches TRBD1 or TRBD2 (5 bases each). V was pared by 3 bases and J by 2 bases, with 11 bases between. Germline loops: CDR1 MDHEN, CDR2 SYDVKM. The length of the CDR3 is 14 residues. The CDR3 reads CASSLSGATYEQYF. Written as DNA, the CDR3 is TGTGCCAGCAGTTTGTCCGGGGCCACCTACGAGCAGTACTTC.

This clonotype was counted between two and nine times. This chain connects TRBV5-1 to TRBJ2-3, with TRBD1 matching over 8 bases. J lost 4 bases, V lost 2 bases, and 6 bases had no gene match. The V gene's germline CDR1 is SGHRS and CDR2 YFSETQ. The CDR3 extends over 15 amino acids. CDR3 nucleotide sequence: TGCGCCAGCAGCTTTCCCAGGGGGCCCTCAGATACGCAGTATTTT. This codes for CASSFPRGPSDTQYF.

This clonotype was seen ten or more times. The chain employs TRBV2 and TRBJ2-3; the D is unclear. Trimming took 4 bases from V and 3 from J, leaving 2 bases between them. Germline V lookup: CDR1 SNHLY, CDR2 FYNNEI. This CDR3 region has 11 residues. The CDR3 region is CASSATDTQYF. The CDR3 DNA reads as TGTGCCAGCAGTGCAACAGATACGCAGTATTTT.

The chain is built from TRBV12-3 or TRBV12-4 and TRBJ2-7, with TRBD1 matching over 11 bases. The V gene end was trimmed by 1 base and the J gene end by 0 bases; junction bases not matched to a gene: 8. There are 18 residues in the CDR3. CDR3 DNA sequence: TGTGCCAGCAGTTTAGGAGCCCCCGGGACAGGGGGCTCCTACGAGCAGTACTTC. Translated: CASSLGAPGTGGSYEQYF.

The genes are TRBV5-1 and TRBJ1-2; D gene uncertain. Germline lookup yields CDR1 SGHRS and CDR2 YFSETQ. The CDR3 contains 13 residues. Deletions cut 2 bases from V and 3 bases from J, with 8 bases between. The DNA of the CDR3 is TGCGCCAGCAGCTTACGAGTGGACTATGGCTACACCTTC. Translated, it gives CASSLRVDYGYTF.

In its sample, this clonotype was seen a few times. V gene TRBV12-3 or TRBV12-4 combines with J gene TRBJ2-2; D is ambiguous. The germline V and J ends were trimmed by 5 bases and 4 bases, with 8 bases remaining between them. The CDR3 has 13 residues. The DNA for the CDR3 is TGTGCCAGCAGTATCGGACGCACCGGGGAGCTGTTTTTT. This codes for CASSIGRTGELFF.

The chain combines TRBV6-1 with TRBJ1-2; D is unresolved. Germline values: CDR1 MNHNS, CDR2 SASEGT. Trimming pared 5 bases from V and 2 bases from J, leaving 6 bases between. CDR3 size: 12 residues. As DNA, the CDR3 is TGTGCCAGCAGTCCGGAAAACTATGGCTACACCTTC. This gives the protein CASSPENYGYTF.

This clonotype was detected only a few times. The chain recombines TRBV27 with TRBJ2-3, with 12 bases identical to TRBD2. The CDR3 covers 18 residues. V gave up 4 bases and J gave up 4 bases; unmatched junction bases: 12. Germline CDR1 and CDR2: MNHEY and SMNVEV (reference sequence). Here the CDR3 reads CASSSQPRLAGVPDTQYF. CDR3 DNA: TGTGCCAGCAGTTCCCAGCCGCGACTAGCGGGAGTGCCAGATACGCAGTATTTT.

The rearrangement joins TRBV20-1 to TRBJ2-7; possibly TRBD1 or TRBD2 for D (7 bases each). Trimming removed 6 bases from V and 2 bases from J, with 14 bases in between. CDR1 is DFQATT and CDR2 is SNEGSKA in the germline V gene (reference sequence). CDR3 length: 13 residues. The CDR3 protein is CSAERDRTYEQYF. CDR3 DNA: TGCAGTGCCGAGCGGGACAGAACCTACGAGCAGTACTTC.

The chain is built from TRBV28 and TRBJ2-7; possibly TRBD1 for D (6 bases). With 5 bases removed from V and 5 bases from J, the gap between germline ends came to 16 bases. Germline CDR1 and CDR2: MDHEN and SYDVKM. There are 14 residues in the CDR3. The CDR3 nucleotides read TGTGCCAGCAGTCCACAGGGAAAAGTCAACGAGCAGTACTTC. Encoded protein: CASSPQGKVNEQYF.

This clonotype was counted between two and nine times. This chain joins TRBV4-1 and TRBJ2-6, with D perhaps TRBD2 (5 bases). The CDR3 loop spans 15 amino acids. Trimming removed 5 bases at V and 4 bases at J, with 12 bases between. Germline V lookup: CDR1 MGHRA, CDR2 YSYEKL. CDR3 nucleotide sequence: TGCGCCAGCAGCTCACGGGGTGAGGGGGCCAACGTCCTGACTTTC. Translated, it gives CASSSRGEGANVLTF.

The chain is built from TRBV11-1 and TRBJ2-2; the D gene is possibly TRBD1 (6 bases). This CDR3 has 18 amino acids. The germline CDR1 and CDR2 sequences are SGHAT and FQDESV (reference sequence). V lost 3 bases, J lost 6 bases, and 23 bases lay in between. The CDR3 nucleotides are TGTGCCAGCAGCTTTAGGGGTACGGACAGTAAAGGCCCCGGGGAGCTGTTTTTT. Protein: CASSFRGTDSKGPGELFF.

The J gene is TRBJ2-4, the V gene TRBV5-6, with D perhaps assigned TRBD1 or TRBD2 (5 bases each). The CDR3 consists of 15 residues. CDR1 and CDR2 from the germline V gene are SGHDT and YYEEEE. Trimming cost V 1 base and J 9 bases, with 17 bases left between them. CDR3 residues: CASSLWGTPESIQYF. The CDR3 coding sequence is TGTGCCAGCAGCTTGTGGGGGACCCCTGAGAGCATTCAGTACTTC.

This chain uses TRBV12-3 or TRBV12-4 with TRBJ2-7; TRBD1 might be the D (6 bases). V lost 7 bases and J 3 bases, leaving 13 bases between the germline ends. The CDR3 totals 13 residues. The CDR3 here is CASTPEGVYEQYF. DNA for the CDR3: TGTGCCAGCACCCCAGAGGGGGTCTACGAGCAGTACTTC.

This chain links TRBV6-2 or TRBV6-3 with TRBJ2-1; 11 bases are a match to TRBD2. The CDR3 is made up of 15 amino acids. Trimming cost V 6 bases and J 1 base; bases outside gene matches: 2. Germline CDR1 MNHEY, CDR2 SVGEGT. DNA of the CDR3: TGTGCCAGCAGGCGACTAGCGGGGTCCTACAATGAGCAGTTCTTC. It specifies CASRRLAGSYNEQFF.

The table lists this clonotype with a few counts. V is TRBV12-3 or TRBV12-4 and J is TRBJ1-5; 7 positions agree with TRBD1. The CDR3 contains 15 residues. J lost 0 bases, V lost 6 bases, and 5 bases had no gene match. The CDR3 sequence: CASSGTGVSNQPQHF. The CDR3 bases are TGTGCCAGCAGCGGCACAGGGGTTAGCAATCAGCCCCAGCATTTT.